Listed below are T cell receptor beta chains from one sample, sequenced in a study of blood T cell repertoires in COVID-19. Profiling relied on immunoSEQ multiplex PCR, and the TCRdb table lists in-frame clones only, not all of them. The data contain fewer than 200,000 clones, around three quarters of them seen just once; the ten biggest clones take up around 20%. Sequencing used PBMCs or T cells enriched from blood (not recorded which). The receptors here all came from a woman in her 70s in a cohort exposed to, infected with or recovered from COVID-19 (not recorded which). The CDR3 runs from the conserved cysteine through the conserved F or W. The order of the fields is clone size, V gene, D gene, J gene, CDR3 protein, CDR3 DNA. A D gene is named only where the DNA matches it firmly. Some rows have no size entry. The others give once, few or many, or a class for an expanded clone.

>NA|TRBV7-3|TRBD1|TRBJ2-6
CASSLSTGAGANVLTF
TGTGCCAGCAGCCTATCGACAGGGGCTGGGGCCAACGTCCTGACTTTC
>once|TRBV24-1|NA|TRBJ2-1
CATSGGVITSYNEQFF
TGTGCCACCAGTGGGGGAGTCATTACCTCCTACAATGAGCAGTTCTTC
>few|TRBV7-2|TRBD1|TRBJ2-1
CASSLRDRGFGEQFF
TGTGCCAGCAGCTTACGAGACAGGGGGTTCGGTGAGCAGTTCTTC
>NA|TRBV11-3|TRBD1|TRBJ1-1
CASSFTGDSTEAFF
TGTGCCAGCAGCTTTACAGGGGACTCCACTGAAGCTTTCTTT
>NA|TRBV28|TRBD2|TRBJ2-2
CASSLGTSGTTRAGELFF
TGTGCCAGCAGCCTGGGGACTAGCGGCACAACCCGAGCCGGGGAGCTGTTTTTT
>few|TRBV27|NA|TRBJ2-1
CASSPRDSGLNEQFF
TGTGCCAGCAGTCCCCGGGACTCCGGACTGAATGAGCAGTTCTTC
>NA|TRBV3-1/TRBV3-2|TRBD1|TRBJ1-1
CASSRQGEAFF
TGTGCCAGCAGCCGACAGGGAGAAGCTTTCTTT
>NA|TRBV5-4|NA|TRBJ1-5
CASSLDGARGINQPQHF
TGTGCCAGCAGCTTGGATGGTGCCAGGGGAATTAATCAGCCCCAGCATTTT
>NA|TRBV28|TRBD2|TRBJ2-7
CASSITGTMQVF
TGTGCCAGCAGTATTACCGGGACTATGCAGGTCTTC
>NA|TRBV5-1|TRBD2|TRBJ2-1
CASSLGGLALARRDEQFF
TGCGCCAGCAGCTTGGGGGGACTAGCATTAGCCCGGCGCGATGAGCAGTTCTTC
>once|TRBV2|NA|TRBJ1-2
CASNKGSGYGYTF
TGTGCCAGCAATAAAGGGAGCGGCTATGGCTACACCTTC
>NA|TRBV18|NA|TRBJ2-7
CASSPLQGTSFEQYF
TGTGCCAGCTCACCATTACAGGGAACCTCTTTTGAGCAGTACTTC
>NA|TRBV28|NA|TRBJ2-1
CASSLVTYNEQFF
TGTGCCAGCAGTTTAGTTACTTACAATGAGCAGTTCTTC
>NA|TRBV10-3|TRBD2|TRBJ2-7
CAIRSGSLYEQYF
TGTGCCATCAGGAGCGGGAGTCTCTACGAGCAGTACTTC
>NA|TRBV9|NA|TRBJ2-3
CASSNAAGWHTQYF
TGTGCCAGCAGCAATGCAGCGGGTTGGCATACGCAGTATTTT
>once|TRBV12-3/TRBV12-4|NA|TRBJ2-3
CASSGSTDTQYF
TGTGCCAGCAGTGGCAGCACAGATACGCAGTATTTT
>few|TRBV5-1|NA|TRBJ1-1
CASSSSGRGRNTEAFF
TGCGCCAGCAGCTCTTCGGGCAGGGGCAGGAACACTGAAGCTTTCTTT
>NA|TRBV6-1|NA|TRBJ1-4
CASSEWVRPNEKLFF
TGTGCCAGCAGTGAATGGGTGAGGCCTAATGAAAAACTGTTTTTT
>NA|TRBV7-3|TRBD1|TRBJ2-2
CASSSTGFGELFF
TGTGCCAGCAGTTCGACAGGGTTCGGGGAGCTGTTTTTT
>NA|TRBV6-2/TRBV6-3|TRBD1|TRBJ2-7
CASSFRQGLPEQYF
TGTGCCAGCAGTTTCCGACAGGGTCTCCCCGAGCAGTACTTC
>once|TRBV18|TRBD1|TRBJ2-1
CASSLGPQGAPNEQFF
TGTGCCAGCTCACTCGGCCCACAGGGGGCGCCCAATGAGCAGTTCTTC
>NA|TRBV18|TRBD2|TRBJ2-1
CASSNAGTSGDNEQFF
TGTGCCAGCTCAAATGCTGGGACTAGCGGAGACAATGAGCAGTTCTTC
>NA|TRBV9|NA|TRBJ1-6
CASSVDGRVGYNSPLHF
TGTGCCAGCAGCGTCGACGGCAGGGTGGGATATAATTCACCCCTCCACTTT
>few|TRBV21-1|NA|TRBJ2-7
CASSEDNDFLARSGEQYF
TGTGCCAGCAGCGAAGATAACGACTTCCTAGCGCGATCTGGGGAGCAGTACTTC
>NA|TRBV24-1|NA|TRBJ2-3
CATSDFRGSTDTQYF
TGTGCCACCAGTGATTTCCGGGGGAGCACAGATACGCAGTATTTT
>few|TRBV12-2|NA|TRBJ2-5
CASRPPLGVQPNGALKETQYF
TGTGCAAGTCGCCCCCCTCTGGGAGTCCAGCCCAACGGAGCGCTGAAAGAGACCCAGTACTTC
>NA|TRBV5-8|TRBD1|TRBJ1-4
CASSLGQGREKLFF
TGTGCCAGCAGCTTGGGACAGGGTAGAGAAAAACTGTTTTTT
>NA|TRBV5-1|NA|TRBJ2-1
CASSPLAVLNYNEQFF
TGCGCCAGCAGCCCGTTAGCGGTCCTTAACTACAATGAGCAGTTCTTC
>NA|TRBV7-3|TRBD1|TRBJ2-3
CASSGGQGTADTQYF
TGTGCCAGCAGCGGGGGACAGGGGACAGCAGATACGCAGTATTTT
>NA|TRBV7-9|TRBD1|TRBJ2-1
CASSKTGSVYNEQFF
TGTGCCAGCAGCAAGACAGGGTCCGTTTACAATGAGCAGTTCTTC
>NA|TRBV29-1|NA|TRBJ2-1
CSVEAPAGAYNEQFF
TGCAGCGTTGAAGCCCCAGCAGGGGCCTACAATGAGCAGTTCTTC
>NA|TRBV2|TRBD2|TRBJ2-1
CASSERAGGLNEQFF
TGTGCCAGCAGTGAAAGAGCGGGAGGGCTTAATGAGCAGTTCTTC
>NA|TRBV11-2|TRBD2|TRBJ2-3
CASSLTSEHRTDTQYF
TGTGCCAGCAGCCTGACTAGCGAGCATCGCACAGATACGCAGTATTTT
>NA|TRBV18|TRBD2|TRBJ2-1
CASSPSGLAGVEQFF
TGTGCCAGCTCACCTTCGGGACTAGCGGGAGTTGAGCAGTTCTTC
>once|TRBV4-1|TRBD2|TRBJ2-5
CASSRTSGRAGETQYF
TGCGCCAGCAGCCGGACTAGCGGGAGGGCCGGGGAGACCCAGTACTTC
>NA|TRBV18|NA|TRBJ2-6
CASSASGANVLTF
TGTGCCAGCTCGGCTTCTGGGGCCAACGTCCTGACTTTC
>NA|TRBV5-5|TRBD1|TRBJ2-7
CASSNTGGGYEQYF
TGTGCCAGCAGCAATACAGGGGGTGGGTACGAGCAGTACTTC
>NA|TRBV29-1|NA|TRBJ1-1
CSVDRLGTEAFF
TGCAGCGTTGACAGGTTAGGCACTGAAGCTTTCTTT
>few|TRBV5-6|TRBD1|TRBJ1-1
CASHRQGFTEAFF
TGTGCCAGCCATAGACAGGGGTTTACTGAAGCTTTCTTT
>NA|TRBV27|NA|TRBJ2-7
CASKTGAYEQYF
TGTGCCAGCAAGACAGGCGCCTACGAGCAGTACTTC
>NA|TRBV7-9|NA|TRBJ2-7
CASSLGLAYEQYF
TGTGCCAGCAGCTTAGGACTCGCCTACGAGCAGTACTTC
>NA|TRBV11-2|TRBD2|TRBJ2-1
CASSPGGTSGREEQFF
TGTGCCAGCAGCCCAGGTGGGACTAGCGGGAGGGAAGAGCAGTTCTTC
>NA|TRBV7-8|NA|TRBJ2-1
CASSPRNYNEQFF
TGTGCCAGCAGCCCCAGAAACTACAATGAGCAGTTCTTC
>NA|TRBV28|NA|TRBJ1-4
CASSQNEKLFF
TGTGCCAGCAGCCAAAATGAAAAACTGTTTTTT
>NA|TRBV7-2|TRBD1|TRBJ1-3
CASSLKAGGAGNTIYF
TGTGCCAGCAGCTTAAAAGCAGGGGGAGCTGGAAACACCATATATTTT
>NA|TRBV7-9|TRBD1|TRBJ1-6
CASSMTGLGSPLHF
TGTGCCAGCAGCATGACAGGGTTGGGTTCACCCCTCCACTTT
>few|TRBV5-1|NA|TRBJ2-6
CASKSTSGANVLTF
TGCGCCAGCAAGAGCACCTCTGGGGCCAACGTCCTGACTTTC
>NA|TRBV2|TRBD2|TRBJ2-7
CASSETSGAYEQYF
TGTGCCAGCAGTGAGACTAGCGGAGCCTACGAGCAGTACTTC
>NA|TRBV12-5|TRBD2|TRBJ2-1
CASGTSAPNEQFF
TGTGCTAGCGGGACTAGTGCTCCGAATGAGCAGTTCTTC
>NA|TRBV5-8|TRBD1|TRBJ1-4
CASGPGQGAYGTNEKLFF
TGTGCCAGCGGACCGGGACAGGGGGCATATGGAACTAATGAAAAACTGTTTTTT
>NA|TRBV2|TRBD2|TRBJ2-3
CASKAGGPDTQYF
TGTGCCAGTAAAGCGGGAGGGCCAGATACGCAGTATTTT
>NA|TRBV5-4|TRBD2|TRBJ2-3
CASSPRTSGGDTQYF
TGTGCCAGCAGTCCTAGGACTAGCGGGGGAGATACGCAGTATTTT
>once|TRBV5-8|TRBD1|TRBJ2-1
CASSSRDSYNEQFF
TGTGCCAGCAGCTCCCGGGACAGCTACAATGAGCAGTTCTTC